Listed below are T cell receptor beta chains from one sample, sequenced in a study of T cell responses to AZD1222 COVID-19 vaccine. This table comes from immunoSEQ multiplex PCR, and its TCRdb copy is limited to in-frame clones, with some not included. The sample contains 120,000 or so clones, less than 90% of which appear only once. The starting material was peripheral blood, obtained on day 0 of AZD1222 vaccination. The source is an adult in good health. Each CDR3 is given with its conserved first and last residue. The D gene is left open where the match is weak. Part of the rows lack a size; the others show once, few, many or a class for expanded clones.

TRBV19	few	TRBJ1-1	TRBD1	CASSNPRPGGNTEAFF	TGTGCCAGTAGTAACCCCCGCCCAGGGGGGAACACTGAAGCTTTCTTT
TRBV1	-	TRBJ2-1	-	CTSRHEQFF	TGCACCAGCAGGCATGAGCAGTTCTTC
TRBV5-6	-	TRBJ1-1	-	CASSLTQANTEAFF	TGTGCCAGCAGCTTGACACAAGCAAACACTGAAGCTTTCTTT
TRBV18	-	TRBJ1-1	-	CASSQGQGRDTEAFF	TGTGCCAGCTCACAAGGTCAGGGGCGGGACACTGAAGCTTTCTTT
TRBV6-5	-	TRBJ1-6	-	CASSYSAVYNSPLHF	TGTGCCAGCAGTTACTCGGCGGTTTATAATTCACCCCTCCACTTT
TRBV7-7	-	TRBJ2-5	-	CASSLVGGAETQYF	TGTGCCAGCAGCTTAGTTGGGGGGGCGGAGACCCAGTACTTC
TRBV5-1	-	TRBJ1-1	TRBD1	CASSLLTGRNTEAFF	TGCGCCAGCAGCCTATTGACAGGGAGGAACACTGAAGCTTTCTTT
TRBV18	-	TRBJ1-2	TRBD1	CASSPGTGDFYGYTF	TGTGCCAGCTCCCCCGGGACAGGGGACTTCTATGGCTACACCTTC
TRBV19	-	TRBJ1-5	TRBD1	CASSSEPGQGANQPQHF	TGTGCCAGTAGTAGTGAACCGGGACAGGGGGCCAATCAGCCCCAGCATTTT
TRBV5-6	-	TRBJ2-1	-	CASSSRDFEQFF	TGTGCCAGCAGCTCCCGGGACTTCGAGCAGTTCTTC
TRBV6-5	-	TRBJ1-5	-	CASNTEINQPQHF	TGTGCCAGCAACACAGAGATCAATCAGCCCCAGCATTTT
TRBV9	-	TRBJ2-3	TRBD2	CASSVGSGGTDTQYF	TGTGCCAGCAGCGTAGGGAGCGGGGGCACAGATACGCAGTATTTT
TRBV19	-	TRBJ2-1	TRBD2	CASTQIWASGYNEQFF	TGTGCCAGTACCCAAATTTGGGCTAGCGGCTACAATGAGCAGTTCTTC
TRBV27	-	TRBJ2-3	-	CASSPTGLGDTQYF	TGTGCCAGCAGTCCCACAGGGCTCGGAGATACGCAGTATTTT
TRBV30	-	TRBJ2-1	-	CAWRGASPNEQFF	TGTGCCTGGAGAGGGGCCTCCCCCAATGAGCAGTTCTTC
TRBV19	-	TRBJ2-7	TRBD1	CASSLRTGKAAGPAYEQYF	TGTGCCAGTAGCCTTAGGACAGGAAAGGCGGCGGGCCCCGCATACGAGCAGTACTTC
TRBV27	-	TRBJ1-5	-	CASSFLGFNQPQHF	TGTGCCAGCAGCTTCTTGGGGTTCAATCAGCCCCAGCATTTT
TRBV13	few	TRBJ2-7	TRBD1	CASSLGGQGTYEQYF	TGTGCCAGCAGCTTAGGGGGACAGGGCACCTACGAGCAGTACTTC
TRBV6-4	-	TRBJ2-2	TRBD2	CASSAFGLAGYTGELFF	TGTGCCAGCAGTGCCTTCGGACTAGCGGGGTACACCGGGGAGCTGTTTTTT
TRBV10-3	-	TRBJ1-1	-	CAISETTPTEAFF	TGTGCCATCAGTGAGACCACACCTACTGAAGCTTTCTTT
TRBV9	-	TRBJ1-1	-	CASSRDGNTEAFF	TGTGCCAGCAGCCGAGACGGGAACACTGAAGCTTTCTTT
TRBV19	-	TRBJ1-2	TRBD1	CASSGQESYGYTF	TGTGCCAGTAGCGGACAGGAATCCTATGGCTACACCTTC
TRBV7-2	once	TRBJ2-7	-	CASSKTGTRVWEQYF	TGTGCCAGCAGTAAAACCGGGACACGAGTTTGGGAGCAGTACTTC
TRBV29-1	-	TRBJ2-7	TRBD1	CSVGGQTYEQYF	TGCAGCGTTGGGGGACAGACGTACGAGCAGTACTTC
TRBV9	-	TRBJ2-2	TRBD2	CASSVDGAGANGELFF	TGTGCCAGCAGCGTAGATGGAGCGGGAGCGAACGGGGAGCTGTTTTTT
TRBV2	-	TRBJ2-1	-	CASSVAQRVGDEQFF	TGTGCCAGCAGTGTTGCCCAGCGGGTCGGGGATGAGCAGTTCTTC
TRBV14	-	TRBJ1-3	-	CASSPLGAAGNTIYF	TGTGCCAGCAGCCCCCTAGGGGCAGCTGGAAACACCATATATTTT
TRBV5-4	once	TRBJ2-7	-	CASSLAQTYEQYF	TGTGCCAGCAGCTTGGCCCAGACCTACGAGCAGTACTTC
TRBV20-1	once	TRBJ1-2	TRBD1	CSASPVGQGVNYGYTF	TGCAGTGCTAGTCCCGTGGGACAGGGTGTGAACTATGGCTACACCTTC